These T cell receptor beta chains were read from a single sample in a study of blood T cell repertoires in COVID-19. Sequencing was performed with immunoSEQ multiplex PCR; in TCRdb, only in-frame clones are kept and a portion is missing. The repertoire includes 50,000 to 75,000 clones, roughly 92% of them detected once, and about 2.6% sits in the top ten. Sequenced input: peripheral blood. The receptor source for this set is a man in his 70s with active COVID-19. Both conserved end residues are part of each CDR3. Fields, in order: V gene, CDR3 length, J gene, clone size, D gene, CDR3 DNA, CDR3 protein. D genes are given only for firm matches. Clone size, where shown, is once, few, many, or a class for clones that have expanded.

V gene: TRBV11-3; CDR3 length: 15; J gene: TRBJ1-3; clone size: NA; D gene: TRBD1; CDR3 DNA: TGTGCCAGCAGCTTGGCCGGGACAGGGGGAAACACCATATATTTT; CDR3 protein: CASSLAGTGGNTIYF
V gene: TRBV3-1/TRBV3-2; CDR3 length: 16; J gene: TRBJ2-1; clone size: NA; D gene: TRBD2; CDR3 DNA: TGTGCCAGCAGCCAAGGAACTAGCGGGGCCTACAATGAGCAGTTCTTC; CDR3 protein: CASSQGTSGAYNEQFF
V gene: TRBV6-5; CDR3 length: 14; J gene: TRBJ1-1; clone size: NA; D gene: TRBD1; CDR3 DNA: TGTGCCAGCAGACCCGGGACAGCGAACACTGAAGCTTTCTTT; CDR3 protein: CASRPGTANTEAFF
V gene: TRBV19; CDR3 length: 15; J gene: TRBJ1-2; clone size: once; D gene: TRBD1; CDR3 DNA: TGTGCCAGTAGTAGAGGAGCCGGGACAGGGTATGGCTACACCTTC; CDR3 protein: CASSRGAGTGYGYTF
V gene: TRBV4-2; CDR3 length: 16; J gene: TRBJ2-2; clone size: NA; D gene: TRBD2; CDR3 DNA: TGTGCCAGCAGCCAAGACGCGCTAGCGGGTCCCGGGGAGCTGTTTTTT; CDR3 protein: CASSQDALAGPGELFF
V gene: TRBV2; CDR3 length: 13; J gene: TRBJ1-6; clone size: NA; D gene: NA; CDR3 DNA: TGTGCCAGCAGTGAAGAAATCCGTTCACCCCTCCACTTT; CDR3 protein: CASSEEIRSPLHF
V gene: TRBV2; CDR3 length: 14; J gene: TRBJ1-2; clone size: NA; D gene: TRBD1; CDR3 DNA: TGTGCCAGCAGGGGGGACAGGGTTAACTATGGCTACACCTTC; CDR3 protein: CASRGDRVNYGYTF
V gene: TRBV9; CDR3 length: 17; J gene: TRBJ2-2; clone size: NA; D gene: NA; CDR3 DNA: TGTGCCAGCAGCGTAGATTTTGAGGGAGTCAACACCGGGGAGCTGTTTTTT; CDR3 protein: CASSVDFEGVNTGELFF
V gene: TRBV14; CDR3 length: 13; J gene: TRBJ1-1; clone size: NA; D gene: NA; CDR3 DNA: TGTGCCAGCAGCTACACACGGAACACTGAAGCTTTCTTT; CDR3 protein: CASSYTRNTEAFF
V gene: TRBV10-1; CDR3 length: 15; J gene: TRBJ1-5; clone size: NA; D gene: TRBD1; CDR3 DNA: TGCGCCAGCAGTGAACCCGGACAGGGTCGTCAGCCCCAGCATTTT; CDR3 protein: CASSEPGQGRQPQHF
V gene: TRBV5-1; CDR3 length: 14; J gene: TRBJ2-1; clone size: NA; D gene: TRBD1; CDR3 DNA: TGCGCCAGCAGCCCGGCAGGGGGACAGGGAGTGCAGTTCTTC; CDR3 protein: CASSPAGGQGVQFF
V gene: TRBV5-1; CDR3 length: 15; J gene: TRBJ2-2; clone size: NA; D gene: TRBD1; CDR3 DNA: TGCGCCAGCAGCCGGGACAGGGGCTATCCCGGGGAGCTGTTTTTT; CDR3 protein: CASSRDRGYPGELFF
V gene: TRBV5-3; CDR3 length: 17; J gene: TRBJ2-1; clone size: NA; D gene: NA; CDR3 DNA: TGTGCCAGAAGCTTGGCCCCGGTCGCAAGCTCCTACAATGAGCAGTTCTTC; CDR3 protein: CARSLAPVASSYNEQFF
V gene: TRBV29-1; CDR3 length: 16; J gene: TRBJ1-1; clone size: NA; D gene: TRBD1; CDR3 DNA: TGCAGCGGCGACCTGGCCAGGGGGCGCATGAACACTGAAGCTTTCTTT; CDR3 protein: CSGDLARGRMNTEAFF
V gene: TRBV5-6; CDR3 length: 15; J gene: TRBJ2-2; clone size: NA; D gene: NA; CDR3 DNA: TGTGCCAGCAGCTTGGTAGGGGTAGACACCGGGGAGCTGTTTTTT; CDR3 protein: CASSLVGVDTGELFF
V gene: TRBV19; CDR3 length: 15; J gene: TRBJ2-5; clone size: NA; D gene: NA; CDR3 DNA: TGTGCCAGTAAGAGGTCGGGACTGGACCAAGAGACCCAGTACTTC; CDR3 protein: CASKRSGLDQETQYF
V gene: TRBV6-2/TRBV6-3; CDR3 length: 16; J gene: TRBJ2-4; clone size: NA; D gene: NA; CDR3 DNA: TGTGCCAGCAGCCCACAGGAGCTCATGGCCAAAAACATTCAGTACTTC; CDR3 protein: CASSPQELMAKNIQYF
V gene: TRBV5-1; CDR3 length: 13; J gene: TRBJ1-2; clone size: NA; D gene: NA; CDR3 DNA: TGCGCCAGCAGCTCGACAGAACCGTATGGCTACACCTTC; CDR3 protein: CASSSTEPYGYTF
V gene: TRBV5-4; CDR3 length: 13; J gene: TRBJ2-7; clone size: NA; D gene: TRBD2; CDR3 DNA: TGTGCCAGCAGCTTGACTAGCGGGGTCGAGCAGTACTTC; CDR3 protein: CASSLTSGVEQYF
V gene: TRBV7-8; CDR3 length: 14; J gene: TRBJ1-2; clone size: NA; D gene: NA; CDR3 DNA: TGTGCCAGCAGCCTCATGACAGCTAACTATGGCTACACCTTC; CDR3 protein: CASSLMTANYGYTF
V gene: TRBV6-2/TRBV6-3; CDR3 length: 13; J gene: TRBJ1-5; clone size: once; D gene: TRBD1; CDR3 DNA: TGTGCCAGCAGTTTCGGGACAGGGGTCCCCCAGCATTTT; CDR3 protein: CASSFGTGVPQHF
V gene: TRBV29-1; CDR3 length: 14; J gene: TRBJ2-1; clone size: NA; D gene: NA; CDR3 DNA: TGCAGCGTTGAAGACAGGGCTGGGGCCAATGAGCAGTTCTTC; CDR3 protein: CSVEDRAGANEQFF
V gene: TRBV29-1; CDR3 length: 12; J gene: TRBJ2-3; clone size: NA; D gene: NA; CDR3 DNA: TGCAGCGTTGAACAGGCTTCAGATACGCAGTATTTT; CDR3 protein: CSVEQASDTQYF
V gene: TRBV5-1; CDR3 length: 15; J gene: TRBJ1-4; clone size: NA; D gene: NA; CDR3 DNA: TGCGCCAGCAGCTTCTATCCAGGGACTAATGAAAAACTGTTTTTT; CDR3 protein: CASSFYPGTNEKLFF
V gene: TRBV10-1; CDR3 length: 16; J gene: TRBJ2-1; clone size: few; D gene: NA; CDR3 DNA: TGCGCCAGCAGTGCATTAGTTACCGGGGAATTTTATGAGCAGTTCTTC; CDR3 protein: CASSALVTGEFYEQFF
V gene: TRBV14; CDR3 length: 14; J gene: TRBJ2-3; clone size: once; D gene: NA; CDR3 DNA: TGTGCCAGCAGCCAGAGATATAGCACAGATACGCAGTATTTT; CDR3 protein: CASSQRYSTDTQYF
V gene: TRBV29-1; CDR3 length: 13; J gene: TRBJ2-7; clone size: NA; D gene: TRBD1; CDR3 DNA: TGCAGCGTTATACAGGGGGGCTCCTACGAGCAGTACTTC; CDR3 protein: CSVIQGGSYEQYF
V gene: TRBV3-1/TRBV3-2; CDR3 length: 13; J gene: TRBJ1-5; clone size: NA; D gene: NA; CDR3 DNA: TGTGCCAGCAGCCAAGATATATATCAGCCCCAGCATTTT; CDR3 protein: CASSQDIYQPQHF
V gene: TRBV5-1; CDR3 length: 18; J gene: TRBJ2-2; clone size: once; D gene: TRBD2; CDR3 DNA: TGCGCCAGCAGCAGCACCGCGGGGGGCTACGCGAACACCGGGGAGCTGTTTTTT; CDR3 protein: CASSSTAGGYANTGELFF
V gene: TRBV11-2; CDR3 length: 14; J gene: TRBJ2-1; clone size: NA; D gene: NA; CDR3 DNA: TGTGCCAGCAGCTCCGGACTCTACTACAATGAGCAGTTCTTC; CDR3 protein: CASSSGLYYNEQFF
V gene: TRBV19; CDR3 length: 12; J gene: TRBJ2-3; clone size: NA; D gene: NA; CDR3 DNA: TGTGCCAGTAGTATGAGTCCCAATACGCAGTATTTT; CDR3 protein: CASSMSPNTQYF
V gene: TRBV4-1; CDR3 length: 13; J gene: TRBJ2-2; clone size: NA; D gene: NA; CDR3 DNA: TGCGCCAGCAGGTCCGCGAACACCGGGGAGCTGTTTTTT; CDR3 protein: CASRSANTGELFF
V gene: TRBV7-2; CDR3 length: 18; J gene: TRBJ2-1; clone size: NA; D gene: TRBD2; CDR3 DNA: TGTGCCAGCAGCTTAGTTTCTAGCGGAATGAGCTCCTACAATGAGCAGTTCTTC; CDR3 protein: CASSLVSSGMSSYNEQFF
V gene: TRBV18; CDR3 length: 11; J gene: TRBJ1-2; clone size: NA; D gene: NA; CDR3 DNA: TGTGCCAGCTCACCTGGCACAGGCTACACCTTC; CDR3 protein: CASSPGTGYTF
V gene: TRBV27; CDR3 length: 16; J gene: TRBJ1-3; clone size: NA; D gene: TRBD1; CDR3 DNA: TGTGCCAGCAGTAACAGACAGGGGTGGTCTGGAAACACCATATATTTT; CDR3 protein: CASSNRQGWSGNTIYF
V gene: TRBV24-1; CDR3 length: 15; J gene: TRBJ2-1; clone size: NA; D gene: NA; CDR3 DNA: TGTGCCACCAGTGATTTTCGAGAGGTTAACAATGAGCAGTTCTTC; CDR3 protein: CATSDFREVNNEQFF
V gene: TRBV18; CDR3 length: 14; J gene: TRBJ1-5; clone size: NA; D gene: NA; CDR3 DNA: TGTGCCAGCTCACCATCGGGGTTGGGTCAGCCCCAGCATTTT; CDR3 protein: CASSPSGLGQPQHF
V gene: TRBV19; CDR3 length: 15; J gene: TRBJ1-2; clone size: NA; D gene: NA; CDR3 DNA: TGTGCCAGTAGCCTATTCGGGGGGGAGTACTATGGCTACACCTTC; CDR3 protein: CASSLFGGEYYGYTF
V gene: TRBV5-4; CDR3 length: 16; J gene: TRBJ2-5; clone size: NA; D gene: NA; CDR3 DNA: TGTGCCAGCAGCTTGGGTCTGAGCCTAACTCAAGAGACCCAGTACTTC; CDR3 protein: CASSLGLSLTQETQYF
V gene: TRBV2; CDR3 length: 18; J gene: TRBJ2-3; clone size: NA; D gene: TRBD1; CDR3 DNA: TGTGCCAGCAGTGCCCCCTTCGGGACAGTTGGGCGTATGGATACGCAGTATTTT; CDR3 protein: CASSAPFGTVGRMDTQYF
V gene: TRBV19; CDR3 length: 14; J gene: TRBJ2-3; clone size: once; D gene: NA; CDR3 DNA: TGTGCCAGTAGTATTTCGGGGGGCGGTGATACGCAGTATTTT; CDR3 protein: CASSISGGGDTQYF
V gene: TRBV11-3; CDR3 length: 14; J gene: TRBJ2-5; clone size: NA; D gene: NA; CDR3 DNA: TGTGCCAGCAGCTTAGATTCAGGGCGGGAGACCCAGTACTTC; CDR3 protein: CASSLDSGRETQYF
V gene: TRBV6-1; CDR3 length: 16; J gene: TRBJ2-2; clone size: NA; D gene: NA; CDR3 DNA: TGTGCCAGCAGTGTGGGGGGTGGACTGAACACCGGGGAGCTGTTTTTT; CDR3 protein: CASSVGGGLNTGELFF
V gene: TRBV25-1; CDR3 length: 14; J gene: TRBJ2-1; clone size: NA; D gene: TRBD2; CDR3 DNA: TGTGCCAGCGGTAGCGGGGGATCCTACAATGAGCAGTTCTTC; CDR3 protein: CASGSGGSYNEQFF
V gene: TRBV10-1; CDR3 length: 18; J gene: TRBJ2-6; clone size: NA; D gene: TRBD2; CDR3 DNA: TGCGCCAGCAGTGACCGACTAGCGGGGTACTCTGGGGCCAACGTCCTGACTTTC; CDR3 protein: CASSDRLAGYSGANVLTF
V gene: TRBV18; CDR3 length: 18; J gene: TRBJ2-1; clone size: NA; D gene: TRBD2; CDR3 DNA: TGTGCCAGCTCACCAACGGCTAGCGGGGGGGCCAAGTACAATGAGCAGTTCTTC; CDR3 protein: CASSPTASGGAKYNEQFF
V gene: TRBV12-3/TRBV12-4; CDR3 length: 13; J gene: TRBJ1-1; clone size: once; D gene: NA; CDR3 DNA: TGTGCCAGCACCCCCATAGGGGGAGTTGAAGCTTTCTTT; CDR3 protein: CASTPIGGVEAFF
V gene: TRBV5-1; CDR3 length: 14; J gene: TRBJ2-3; clone size: NA; D gene: NA; CDR3 DNA: TGCGCCAGCAGCTCGATTACTGGCACAGATACGCAGTATTTT; CDR3 protein: CASSSITGTDTQYF
V gene: TRBV5-1; CDR3 length: 16; J gene: TRBJ2-4; clone size: NA; D gene: TRBD1; CDR3 DNA: TGCGCCAGCAGCCAGATGACAGGGTTGGCCAAAAACATTCAGTACTTC; CDR3 protein: CASSQMTGLAKNIQYF
V gene: TRBV5-1; CDR3 length: 13; J gene: TRBJ1-5; clone size: NA; D gene: NA; CDR3 DNA: TGCGCCAGCTCCAATACAGGCAATCAGCCCCAGCATTTT; CDR3 protein: CASSNTGNQPQHF
V gene: TRBV5-1; CDR3 length: 14; J gene: TRBJ1-5; clone size: NA; D gene: TRBD1; CDR3 DNA: TGCGCCAGCAGCTTAGAGGGGGCCGGGCAGCCCCAGCATTTT; CDR3 protein: CASSLEGAGQPQHF
V gene: TRBV7-8; CDR3 length: 14; J gene: TRBJ2-2; clone size: NA; D gene: NA; CDR3 DNA: TGTGCCAGCAGCTTAGGGAGAGACACCGGGGAGCTGTTTTTT; CDR3 protein: CASSLGRDTGELFF